The subject of this entry is one TCR beta chain. The table came from immunoSEQ multiplex PCR; TCRdb's copy has only in-frame clones and leaves some out. The sample carries roughly 72,000 clones, roughly 90% recorded once. This specimen belongs to a study of T cell changes during pregnancy in multiple sclerosis. This CDR3 contains 15 residues. Between the trimmed V and J ends, which lost 3 bases and 0 bases, there was a span of 6 bases. CDR1 LNHDA and CDR2 SQIVND come from the germline V gene (reference sequence). This clonotype was obtained from a female donor in good health, enrolled as a control in a pregnancy study. The chain couples TRBV19 to TRBJ2-6; D gene uncertain. This specimen was peripheral blood, taken in the first trimester of pregnancy. The CDR3 region is CASSISGSGANVLTF. The CDR3 DNA reads TGTGCCAGTAGTATCTCCGGCTCTGGGGCCAACGTCCTGACTTTC.